The rows below give T cell receptor beta chains drawn from one sample of a study of blood T cell repertoires in COVID-19. The assay was immunoSEQ multiplex PCR, and TCRdb's table has in-frame clones only and misses some. Here the sample spans 90,000 to 150,000 clones, around 88% being singletons. What was sequenced was peripheral blood. Receptor source: a woman in her forties or fifties with active or convalescent COVID-19. Both conserved end residues are part of each CDR3. A D gene is named only where the DNA matches it firmly. Only some rows state a clone size, as once, few, many or a class for expanded clones.

D	V	size	J	CDR3	DNA
TRBD1	TRBV28	NA	TRBJ2-1	CASRPGTGSYNEQFF	TGTGCCAGCAGGCCCGGGACAGGGTCCTACAATGAGCAGTTCTTC
NA	TRBV4-1	NA	TRBJ2-7	CASSQGAYYEQYF	TGCGCCAGCAGCCAAGGCGCTTACTACGAGCAGTACTTC
NA	TRBV7-9	NA	TRBJ2-3	CASSLMTGSTDTQYF	TGTGCCAGCAGCCTTATGACGGGAAGCACAGATACGCAGTATTTT
TRBD1	TRBV27	NA	TRBJ1-2	CASSLTTTGASGYTF	TGTGCCAGCAGTTTAACGACTACAGGGGCTTCTGGCTACACCTTC
TRBD1	TRBV28	NA	TRBJ2-1	CASSVLDRGIRNEQFF	TGTGCCAGCAGTGTCCTAGACAGGGGGATTCGGAATGAGCAGTTCTTC
NA	TRBV28	NA	TRBJ2-7	CASDSSSYEQYF	TGTGCCAGCGACTCGAGCTCCTACGAGCAGTACTTC
TRBD2	TRBV5-6	NA	TRBJ2-7	CASSPGLADYEQYF	TGTGCCAGCAGCCCGGGACTAGCTGACTACGAGCAGTACTTC
NA	TRBV14	NA	TRBJ1-2	CASSPLRDPGGYTF	TGTGCCAGCAGCCCGCTCCGGGATCCAGGAGGCTACACCTTC
NA	TRBV29-1	NA	TRBJ2-7	CSVVRVDEQYF	TGCAGCGTTGTCAGGGTCGACGAGCAGTACTTC
NA	TRBV27	NA	TRBJ2-1	CATSRNPSAVNEQFF	TGTGCCACCAGCAGGAACCCCTCAGCAGTCAATGAGCAGTTCTTC
TRBD2	TRBV7-6	few	TRBJ2-1	CASSLGALAGSSYNEQFF	TGTGCCAGCAGCCTGGGGGCTCTAGCGGGTAGCTCCTACAATGAGCAGTTCTTC
NA	TRBV5-1	NA	TRBJ1-2	CASSLVSGGGYTF	TGCGCCAGCAGCTTGGTGAGCGGAGGTGGCTACACCTTC
NA	TRBV5-4	NA	TRBJ1-4	CASSSGSRVAREKLFF	TGTGCCAGCAGCTCTGGTAGTCGGGTTGCTCGGGAAAAACTGTTTTTT
TRBD1	TRBV5-6	NA	TRBJ2-7	CASRGTGGEQYF	TGTGCCAGCAGGGGGACAGGGGGCGAGCAGTACTTC
NA	TRBV7-2	NA	TRBJ2-7	CASSSIGSGQYEQYF	TGTGCCAGCAGCTCCATCGGGTCAGGGCAATACGAGCAGTACTTC
TRBD1	TRBV28	NA	TRBJ2-7	CASSYRTGGTEQYF	TGTGCCAGCAGTTACCGGACAGGGGGCACCGAGCAGTACTTC
NA	TRBV30	NA	TRBJ1-1	CAWSVWGAEAFF	TGTGCCTGGAGTGTGTGGGGCGCTGAAGCTTTCTTT
NA	TRBV9	NA	TRBJ2-3	CASSVAPWTSGQDTQYF	TGTGCCAGCAGCGTAGCCCCCTGGACGTCAGGGCAAGATACGCAGTATTTT
NA	TRBV29-1	once	TRBJ2-1	CSATSKPYNEQFF	TGCAGCGCAACTAGCAAACCCTACAATGAGCAGTTCTTC
TRBD1	TRBV5-1	NA	TRBJ1-4	CASSPGTGGREKLFF	TGCGCCAGCAGCCCTGGGACAGGGGGTCGTGAAAAACTGTTTTTT
TRBD1	TRBV2	few	TRBJ1-4	CASSTQGGNEKLFF	TGTGCCAGCAGTACCCAGGGGGGAAATGAAAAACTGTTTTTT
NA	TRBV7-9	NA	TRBJ1-2	CASSLVATLYGYTF	TGTGCCAGCAGCTTAGTAGCTACGCTCTATGGCTACACCTTC
TRBD2	TRBV7-6	NA	TRBJ2-7	CASSQTSGRFTIPYEQYF	TGTGCCAGCAGCCAGACTAGCGGGAGGTTCACAATCCCCTACGAGCAGTACTTC
TRBD1	TRBV5-4	NA	TRBJ1-2	CASSLGSTGEDYGYTF	TGTGCCAGCAGCTTGGGTTCGACAGGGGAGGACTATGGCTACACCTTC
NA	TRBV11-1	NA	TRBJ2-2	CASSLRRVGELFF	TGTGCCAGCAGCTTGAGGAGGGTAGGGGAGCTGTTTTTT
TRBD2	TRBV19	once	TRBJ2-3	CASSRKLLAGDDTQYF	TGTGCCAGTAGTAGAAAGCTACTAGCGGGAGACGATACGCAGTATTTT
NA	TRBV5-1	NA	TRBJ2-2	CASSATGLTGELFF	TGCGCCAGCAGCGCCACAGGTCTCACCGGGGAGCTGTTTTTT
TRBD1	TRBV6-5	once	TRBJ2-1	CASSYTGQGAREQFF	TGTGCCAGCAGTTATACGGGACAGGGGGCAAGGGAGCAGTTCTTC
NA	TRBV24-1	NA	TRBJ1-1	CATSDSRRAFF	TGTGCCACCAGTGATTCCCGCAGAGCTTTCTTT
TRBD1	TRBV11-3	NA	TRBJ2-7	CASSPFAGQAHSYEQYF	TGTGCCAGCAGCCCGTTCGCGGGACAGGCTCACTCCTACGAGCAGTACTTC
TRBD2	TRBV19	NA	TRBJ2-7	CASSIGLAGTYEQYF	TGTGCCAGTAGTATAGGACTAGCGGGGACCTACGAGCAGTACTTC
TRBD1	TRBV19	NA	TRBJ2-2	CASSIGTGQGTGELFF	TGTGCCAGTAGTATAGGAACGGGACAGGGCACCGGGGAGCTGTTTTTT
TRBD2	TRBV6-1	NA	TRBJ2-5	CASSEGTSGSGETQYF	TGTGCCAGCAGTGAAGGGACTAGCGGGAGTGGAGAGACCCAGTACTTC
TRBD2	TRBV7-6	NA	TRBJ2-2	CASSLPKTSGSVTGELFF	TGTGCCAGCAGCTTACCTAAGACTAGCGGGAGTGTAACCGGGGAGCTGTTTTTT
TRBD2	TRBV11-2	NA	TRBJ2-3	CASNLISGTRTDTQYF	TGTGCCAGCAACCTGATTTCCGGGACTAGAACAGATACGCAGTATTTT
NA	TRBV10-2	NA	TRBJ2-3	CASSEGLPGDTQYF	TGCGCCAGCAGTGAAGGACTCCCCGGAGATACGCAGTATTTT
NA	TRBV20-1	NA	TRBJ2-5	CSAKRRETQYF	TGCAGTGCTAAGCGGAGGGAGACCCAGTACTTC
TRBD2	TRBV4-1	NA	TRBJ2-7	CASSQDHTSGSQSSYEQYF	TGCGCCAGCAGCCAAGATCATACTAGCGGGAGCCAAAGCTCCTACGAGCAGTATTTC
NA	TRBV7-2	NA	TRBJ1-4	CASRAGQGRSEKLFF	TGTGCCAGCAGGGCAGGGCAGGGGAGAAGCGAAAAACTGTTTTTT
TRBD1	TRBV7-2	NA	TRBJ2-7	CASSQGAVNEQYF	TGTGCCAGCAGCCAGGGGGCAGTAAACGAGCAGTACTTC